The 9 T cell receptor beta chains below were found in one sample sequenced in a study of blood T cell repertoires in COVID-19. Only in-frame clones appear in the TCRdb table, and some are missing; sequencing was by immunoSEQ multiplex PCR. Here the sample spans hundreds of thousands of clones, 85% to 90% being singletons. The sequenced material came from peripheral blood. The receptor set was obtained from a woman aged 45-65 years with COVID-19, enrolled during active disease.

CDR3 nucleotides: TGCGCCAGCAGCTCTTCAGGGGGCACTGAAGCTTTCTTT. This encodes CASSSSGGTEAFF. This chain uses TRBV5-1 with TRBJ1-1; 7 bases map to TRBD1. Per the germline V gene, CDR1 is SGHRS and CDR2 is YFSETQ. The V and J ends lost 3 bases and 4 bases, in that order; junction bases with no gene match: 3. The CDR3 spans 13 residues.

The V and J genes are TRBV7-3 and TRBJ2-5; 10 nucleotides align to TRBD2. The junction had 4 bases not matched to a gene; V was cut back by 4 bases and J by 5 bases. This CDR3 is 14 amino acids long. Germline CDR1 SGHTA, CDR2 FQGTGA. In nucleotides, the CDR3 is TGTGCCAGCAGCTCTAGCGGGAGAACGGAGACCCAGTACTTC. Translating gives CASSSSGRTETQYF.

The chain has TRBV5-4 and TRBJ1-2; possibly TRBD1 for D (6 bases). From germline, CDR1 is SGHNT and CDR2 YYREEE (reference sequence). With 7 bases removed from V and 8 bases from J, the gap between germline ends came to 18 bases. This CDR3 has 13 amino acids. This chain's CDR3 is CASGVAGARGYTF. For the CDR3, the DNA is TGTGCCAGCGGGGTCGCAGGGGCGCGGGGCTACACCTTC.

V and J are TRBV6-5 and TRBJ2-7; 7 bases map to TRBD1. CDR1 is MNHEY and CDR2 is SVGAGI in the germline V gene. The CDR3 extends over 14 amino acids. V was clipped by 5 bases and J by 4 bases; unmatched bases: 8. The CDR3 DNA reads TGTGCCAGCAGTAAGGACAGGAGCCTTTACGAGCAGTACTTC. As protein: CASSKDRSLYEQYF.

The V call is TRBV19, the J call TRBJ1-5; 10 positions agree with TRBD1. Germline lookup yields CDR1 LNHDA and CDR2 SQIVND (reference sequence). V gave up 6 bases and J gave up 2 bases; unmatched junction bases: 10. The length of the CDR3 is 17 residues. Written as DNA, the CDR3 is TGTGCCAGTAGCCCGGGACAGGGGTCCAAAGGCAATCAGCCCCAGCATTTT. It specifies CASSPGQGSKGNQPQHF.

This clone was detected a few times. The J gene is TRBJ2-7, the V gene TRBV7-9, with TRBD1 matching 9 bases. The CDR3 is made up of 15 amino acids. The junction had 4 bases not matched to a gene; V was cut back by 0 bases and J by 4 bases. CDR1 is SEHNR, CDR2 FQNEAQ, per germline (reference sequence). The CDR3 here is CASSLAPGTGYEQYF. The CDR3 region has the DNA TGTGCCAGCAGCTTAGCCCCCGGGACAGGGTACGAGCAGTACTTC.

This chain uses TRBV7-2 with TRBJ1-2; D unclear. V was pared by 5 bases and J by 7 bases, with 8 bases between. The CDR3 is made up of 11 amino acids. In germline, CDR1 is SGHTA, CDR2 FQGNSA. The CDR3 DNA is TGTGCCAGCAGCGAGCTCCTTGGCTACACCTTC. It is translated as CASSELLGYTF.

This clone was observed once. The gene calls are TRBV11-2 and TRBJ2-7; TRBD1 matches at 10 bases. Germline lookup yields CDR1 SGHAT and CDR2 FQNNGV. The CDR3 extends over 14 amino acids. J gave up 3 bases and V 1 base, and 0 bases lay outside the gene matches. The CDR3, as DNA: TGTGCCAGCAGCTTAGGGACAGGGGGCTACGAGCAGTACTTC. It encodes CASSLGTGGYEQYF. Full variable domain (missing parts from reference TRBV11-2 and TRBJ2-7): EAGVAQSPRYKIIEKRQSVAFWCNPISGHATLYWYQQILGQGPKLLIQFQNNGVVDDSQLPKDRFSAERLKGVDSTLKIQPAKLEDSAVYLCASSLGTGGYEQYFGPGTRLTVT.

V usage is TRBV3-1 (or the pseudogene TRBV3-2) and J usage is TRBJ2-1; 10 bases fit TRBD2. The length of the CDR3 is 16 residues. The V gene end was trimmed by 0 bases and the J gene end by 8 bases; junction bases not matched to a gene: 7. Looked up from germline, CDR1 is LGHDT and CDR2 is YNNKEL (reference sequence). The CDR3: CASSQDPSGGGHEQFF. The CDR3 DNA is TGTGCCAGCAGCCAAGATCCCAGCGGGGGGGGCCATGAGCAGTTCTTC.